What follows is one TCR beta chain and its context. What it binds is unknown. This sample was taken from a study of CD8 T cells in Susac syndrome. Germline assignment: CDR1 DFQATT and CDR2 SNEGSKA (reference sequence). J was trimmed by 6 bases and V by 6 bases; bases with no gene match: 26. This CDR3 comprises 19 residues. RNA amounts of about 0.45 to 1 ug underwent reverse transcription with random hexamers. TCRdb redid the calling of the immunoSEQ multiplex PCR reads with MiXCR, one entry per CDR3 protein. The profile shows around 130,000 distinct CDR3 sequences, 90% to 95% of them singletons. Study findings and constraints: By the study's own acknowledgment, its TCR sequencing and HLA analysis included relatively few individuals.

Sequencing was performed on CD8+ T cells from PBMCs. The rearrangement uses TRBV20-1 and TRBJ2-1, with 7 bases lining up with TRBD1. This TCR was recovered from a human donor with multiple sclerosis. The CDR3 region has the DNA TGCAGTGCCATAAACCTGAACAGGGGTTTTGTCTTGGGTCCCAATGAGCAGTTCTTC. Protein: CSAINLNRGFVLGPNEQFF.